Detailed here is one T cell receptor (beta chain). It lacks a known antigen. Per-nucleotide qualities are absent, and no much larger clonotype sits a single base away. This sample was taken from a study of blood T cell repertoires in COVID-19 (dated by TCRdb to 2018 to 2021). Study-level background: Samples covering the acute and convalescent phases of COVID-19 were provided by collaborators in the United States, Italy and Spain. The prospective study material was composed of cDNA or gDNA derived from T cells, B-cell-depleted T cells, or PBMCs. A freely available public database, intended as a resource for researchers studying the immune response to SARS-CoV-2, is where the repertoires were released. Deeply sampled blood TCRbeta repertoires from subjects exposed to, actively infected with, or recovered from COVID-19 were included in the dataset. Sample metadata almost always included a de-identified subject ID, COVID-19 status, age in years and sex. HLA class I and class II types, where available, came from metadata supplied by the sample provider rather than from assay-based typing. Samples came from the ongoing ImmuneRACE study (first 160 participants) plus 1,254 subjects from 6 global collaborators.

TCRbeta CDR3 regions were amplified from genomic DNA by means of the immunoSEQ Assay, a bias-controlled multiplex PCR. In the source study's methods: The number of nucleated cells in each sample was estimated by amplification of reference gene primers within the assay. To quantify the absolute abundance of each unique TCRbeta CDR3 rearrangement, sequence reads were collapsed and filtered. For each sample, productive Simpson clonality was calculated as the square root of Simpson's diversity index over productive rearrangements. TCRdb took over this immuneACCESS table, retaining in-frame rearrangements with V and J assigned. Such tables are incomplete; in checked studies, under half of the missing clones stem from an unresolved V gene, and the remainder is unexplained. That table furnishes V, J and clone size, whereas the DNA furnished D and trimming. For this sample there are about 120,000 clones; 80% to 90% appear just once. In total, the top ten clones hold about 27% of the sample.

Whole blood was collected in K2EDTA tubes by collaborating institutions according to the institutions' own protocols. For TCRbeta analysis, collaborator samples were shipped as frozen whole blood, as isolated PBMCs, or as DNA extracted from either sample type. Between the V and J ends, shortened by 1 base and 1 base respectively, the junction contains 3 bases. CDR1 and CDR2 are drawn from the germline V gene: SGHDT, YYEEEE. The CDR3 covers 12 residues, taking in both the cysteine and the phenylalanine. Only the CDR3 region is kept as DNA, spanning 36 bases read in frame from base 1. Study-level results and caveats: The quantity of clinical and demographic metadata differed by source and by participant and was supplied without curation.

Sequenced material: peripheral blood. Here the chain combines TRBV5-6 and TRBJ2-7, with an unclear D gene assignment. The origin of this receptor is a man aged 70 or older with active or convalescent COVID-19. In nucleotides, the sequence is TGTGCCAGCAGCTTGCTGTCCTACGAGCAGTACTTC. It translates to CASSLLSYEQYF.